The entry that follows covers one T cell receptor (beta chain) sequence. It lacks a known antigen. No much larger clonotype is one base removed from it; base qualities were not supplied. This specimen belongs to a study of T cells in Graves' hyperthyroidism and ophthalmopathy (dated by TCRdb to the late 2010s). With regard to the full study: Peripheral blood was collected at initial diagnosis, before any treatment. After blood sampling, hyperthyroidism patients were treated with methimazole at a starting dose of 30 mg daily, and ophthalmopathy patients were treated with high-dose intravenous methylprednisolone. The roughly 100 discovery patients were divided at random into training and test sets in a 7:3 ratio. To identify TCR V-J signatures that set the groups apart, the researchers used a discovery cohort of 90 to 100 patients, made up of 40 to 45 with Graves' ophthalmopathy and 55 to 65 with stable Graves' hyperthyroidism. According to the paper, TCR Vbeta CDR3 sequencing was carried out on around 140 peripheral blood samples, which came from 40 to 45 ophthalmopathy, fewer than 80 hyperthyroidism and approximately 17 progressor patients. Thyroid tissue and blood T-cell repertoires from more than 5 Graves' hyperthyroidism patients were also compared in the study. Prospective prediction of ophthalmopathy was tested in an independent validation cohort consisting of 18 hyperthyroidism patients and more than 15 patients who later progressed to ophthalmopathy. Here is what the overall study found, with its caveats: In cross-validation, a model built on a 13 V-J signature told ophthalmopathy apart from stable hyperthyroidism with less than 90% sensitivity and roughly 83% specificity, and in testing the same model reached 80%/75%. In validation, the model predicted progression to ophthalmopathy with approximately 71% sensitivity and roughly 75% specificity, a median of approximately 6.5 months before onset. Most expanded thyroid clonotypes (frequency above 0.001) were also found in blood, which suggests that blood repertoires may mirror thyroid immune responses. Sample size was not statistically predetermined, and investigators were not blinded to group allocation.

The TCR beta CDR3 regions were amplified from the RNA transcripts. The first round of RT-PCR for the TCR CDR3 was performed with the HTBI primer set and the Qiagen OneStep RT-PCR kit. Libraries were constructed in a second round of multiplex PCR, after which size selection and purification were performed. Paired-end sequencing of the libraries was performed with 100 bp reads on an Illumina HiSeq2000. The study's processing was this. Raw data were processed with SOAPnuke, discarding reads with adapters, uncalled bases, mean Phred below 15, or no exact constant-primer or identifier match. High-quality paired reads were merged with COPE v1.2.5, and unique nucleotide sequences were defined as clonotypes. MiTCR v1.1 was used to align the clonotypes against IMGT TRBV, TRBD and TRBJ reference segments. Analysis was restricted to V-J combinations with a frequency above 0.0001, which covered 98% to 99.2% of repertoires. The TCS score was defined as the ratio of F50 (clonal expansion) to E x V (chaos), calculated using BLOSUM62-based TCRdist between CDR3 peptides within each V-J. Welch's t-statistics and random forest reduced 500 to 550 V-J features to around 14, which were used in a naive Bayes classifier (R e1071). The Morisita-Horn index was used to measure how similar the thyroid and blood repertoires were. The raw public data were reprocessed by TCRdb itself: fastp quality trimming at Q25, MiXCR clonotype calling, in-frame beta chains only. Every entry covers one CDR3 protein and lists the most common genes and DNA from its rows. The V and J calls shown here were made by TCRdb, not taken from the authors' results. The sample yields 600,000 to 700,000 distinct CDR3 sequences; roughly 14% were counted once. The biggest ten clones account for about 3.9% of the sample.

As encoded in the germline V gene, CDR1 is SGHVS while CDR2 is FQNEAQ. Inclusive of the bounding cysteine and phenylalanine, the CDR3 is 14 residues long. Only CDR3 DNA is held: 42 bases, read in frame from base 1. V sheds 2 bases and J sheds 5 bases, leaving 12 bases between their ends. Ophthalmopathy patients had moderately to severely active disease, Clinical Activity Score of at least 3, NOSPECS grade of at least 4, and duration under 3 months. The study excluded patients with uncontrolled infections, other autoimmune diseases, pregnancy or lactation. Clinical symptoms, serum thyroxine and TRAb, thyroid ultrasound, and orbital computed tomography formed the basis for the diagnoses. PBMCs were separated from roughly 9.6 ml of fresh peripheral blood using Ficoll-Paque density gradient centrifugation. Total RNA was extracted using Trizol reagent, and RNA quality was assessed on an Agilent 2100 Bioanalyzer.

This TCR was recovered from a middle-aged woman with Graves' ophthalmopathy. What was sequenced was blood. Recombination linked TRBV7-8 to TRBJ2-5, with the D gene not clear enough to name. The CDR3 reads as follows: CASSLRWMGETQYF. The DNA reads TGTGCCAGCAGCTTACGGTGGATGGGGGAGACCCAGTACTTC.